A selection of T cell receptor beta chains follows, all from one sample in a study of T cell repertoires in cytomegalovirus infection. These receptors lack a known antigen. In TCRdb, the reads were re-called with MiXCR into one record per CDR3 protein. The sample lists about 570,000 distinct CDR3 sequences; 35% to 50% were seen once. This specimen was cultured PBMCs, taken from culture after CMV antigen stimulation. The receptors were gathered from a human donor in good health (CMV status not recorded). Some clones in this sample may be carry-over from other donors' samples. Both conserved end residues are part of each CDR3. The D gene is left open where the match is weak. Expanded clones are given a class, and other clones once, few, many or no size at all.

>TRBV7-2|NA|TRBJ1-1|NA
TGTGCCAGCAGCCCCCGGGGTTACGGGGGGACTGAAGCTTTCTTT
CASSPRGYGGTEAFF
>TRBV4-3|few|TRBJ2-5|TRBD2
TGCGCCAGCAGCCAGCTAGCGGGAGGGCGCCAAGAGACCCAGTACTTC
CASSQLAGGRQETQYF
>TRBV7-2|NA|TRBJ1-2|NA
TGTGCCAGCAGCTTAGATTTACATGGCTACACCTTC
CASSLDLHGYTF
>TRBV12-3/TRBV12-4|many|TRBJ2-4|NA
TGTGCCAGCAGTTTGCGACAACTACAAAACATTCAGTACTTC
CASSLRQLQNIQYF
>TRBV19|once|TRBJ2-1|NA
TGTGCCAGTAGCCCGGCCCGACTAGTGCCTAATGAGCAGTTCTTC
CASSPARLVPNEQFF
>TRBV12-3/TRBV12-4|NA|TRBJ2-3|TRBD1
TGTGCCAGCAGTTTGGGGACAGGGGGTACCTTCGATACGCAGTATTTT
CASSLGTGGTFDTQYF
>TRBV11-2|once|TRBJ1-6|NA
TGTGCCAGCAGCTTAGTTCGGGATTGGAGGTCACCCCTCCACTTT
CASSLVRDWRSPLHF
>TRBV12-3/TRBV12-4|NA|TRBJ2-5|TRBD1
TGTGCCAGCTGGGACAGGGGGCGAGAAGAGACCCAGTACTTC
CASWDRGREETQYF
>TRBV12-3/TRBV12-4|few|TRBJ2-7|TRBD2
TGTGCCAGCAGGCGGGGAGGGGAGGGATACGAGCAGTACTTC
CASRRGGEGYEQYF
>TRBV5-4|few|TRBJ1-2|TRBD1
TGTGCCAGCAGCTTAGTCGTGGCGGCCAGCACAGGGGATAACTATGGCTACACCTTC
CASSLVVAASTGDNYGYTF
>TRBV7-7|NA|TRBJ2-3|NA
TGTGCCAGCAGCTATAGCGGACTCAGCACAGATACGCAGTATTTT
CASSYSGLSTDTQYF
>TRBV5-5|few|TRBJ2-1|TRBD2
TGTGCCAGCAGCATGCGGGGGGCCAATGAGCAGTTCTTC
CASSMRGANEQFF
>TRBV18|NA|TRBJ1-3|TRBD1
TGTGCCAGCTCACTCGGGACAGGGGCCGGGAGTGAAAACACCATATATTTT
CASSLGTGAGSENTIYF
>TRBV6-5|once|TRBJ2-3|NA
TGTGCCAGCAGTAAATACTTGGATACGCAGTATTTT
CASSKYLDTQYF
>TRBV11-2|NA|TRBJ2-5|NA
TGTGCCAGCAGCTTAGTCGGTTGGCAGCGACCTCAACAAGAGACCCAGTACTTC
CASSLVGWQRPQQETQYF
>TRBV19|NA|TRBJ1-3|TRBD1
TGTGCCAGTAGTAGAGGACAGGGAGGAACTGGAAACACCATATATTTT
CASSRGQGGTGNTIYF
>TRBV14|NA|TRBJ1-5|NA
TGTGCCAGCAGCCAAGAAGGGACCTCCGCGGCGGGCAATCAGCCCCAGCATTTT
CASSQEGTSAAGNQPQHF
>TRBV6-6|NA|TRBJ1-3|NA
TGTGCCAGCATCCCCCTCCGGGACACTGGAAACACCATATATTTT
CASIPLRDTGNTIYF
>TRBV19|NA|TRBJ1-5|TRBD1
TGTGCCAGTAGTATAGCTTTGGAAAGGGGGCTCGGTCAGCCCCAGCATTTT
CASSIALERGLGQPQHF
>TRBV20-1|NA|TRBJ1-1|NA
TGCAGTGTTACGGACATTAGAGCTTTTGCTGAAGCTTTCTTT
CSVTDIRAFAEAFF
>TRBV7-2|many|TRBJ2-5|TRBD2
TGTGCCAGCAGCTTTGCCCCAGCGGGGCGGCAAGAGACCCAGTACTTC
CASSFAPAGRQETQYF
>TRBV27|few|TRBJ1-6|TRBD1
TGTGCCAGCAGCTACGGGACAGGGACTTCACCCCTCCACTTT
CASSYGTGTSPLHF
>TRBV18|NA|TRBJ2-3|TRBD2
TGTGCCAGCTCACCAAACCTCGTTCTAGCGGGGTTAAACACAGATACGCAGTATTTT
CASSPNLVLAGLNTDTQYF
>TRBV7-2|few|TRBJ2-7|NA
TGTGCCAGCAGCTTACGAACGGAGTCCCACTACGAGCAGTACTTC
CASSLRTESHYEQYF
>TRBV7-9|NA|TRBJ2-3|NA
TGTGCCAGCAGCTTAGGGAGCCGGAGCACAGATACGCAGTATTTT
CASSLGSRSTDTQYF
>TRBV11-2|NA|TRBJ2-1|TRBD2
TGTGCCAGCAGCCCCTCTAGCGGGAGTATGTACAATGAGCAGTTCTTC
CASSPSSGSMYNEQFF
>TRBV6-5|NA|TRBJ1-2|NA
TGTGCCAGCAGTTACTCTGGGCCAGCCAGTTATGGCTACACCTTC
CASSYSGPASYGYTF
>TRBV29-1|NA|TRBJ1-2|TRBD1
TGCAGCGTACCGGGACAGACCTATGGCTACACCTTC
CSVPGQTYGYTF
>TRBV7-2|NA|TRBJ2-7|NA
TGTGTCACCGGTTCCTCCTACGAGCAGTACTTC
CVTGSSYEQYF
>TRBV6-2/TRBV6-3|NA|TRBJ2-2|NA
TGTGCCAGCAAGCGGGCCGGGGAGCTGTTTTTT
CASKRAGELFF
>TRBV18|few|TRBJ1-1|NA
TGTGCCAGCAGCCCCGAAAACACTGAAGCTTTCTTT
CASSPENTEAFF
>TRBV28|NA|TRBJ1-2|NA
TGTGCCAGCAGTCTCGACGTCTATGGCTACACCTTC
CASSLDVYGYTF
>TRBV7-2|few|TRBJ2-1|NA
TGTGCCAGCAGCTTAGGGGTTGGGCTAGCTGGGGGGAATGAGCAGTTCTTC
CASSLGVGLAGGNEQFF
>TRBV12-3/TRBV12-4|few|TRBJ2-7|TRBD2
TGTGCCAGCAGTTTGACTAGCGGGGCGCCCTACGAGCAGTACTTC
CASSLTSGAPYEQYF
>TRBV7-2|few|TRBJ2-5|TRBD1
TGTGCCAGCAGCCCGCTGGACAGGGAAGATTCAGAGACCCAGTACTTC
CASSPLDREDSETQYF
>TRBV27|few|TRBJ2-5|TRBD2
TGTGCCAGCAGTTTTTCCTCGGGCGGGACTAGTAGGGAGACCCAGTACTTC
CASSFSSGGTSRETQYF
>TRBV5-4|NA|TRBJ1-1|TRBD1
TGTGCCAGCAAACCCGGGACAGGGGGCGTTAAGGGGACTGAAGCTTTCTTT
CASKPGTGGVKGTEAFF
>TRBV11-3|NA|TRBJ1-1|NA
TGTGCCAGCAGCTTAGGCTCCGGGGGAGCTGAAGCTTTCTTT
CASSLGSGGAEAFF
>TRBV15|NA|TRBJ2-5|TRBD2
TGTGCCACCAGCAGCGGGACTAGCGGTGTACTAGGAGAGACCCAGTACTTC
CATSSGTSGVLGETQYF
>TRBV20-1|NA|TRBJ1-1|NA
TGCAGTGCTAGTGCGAACAGGGAACTAAGTGAAGCTTTCTTT
CSASANRELSEAFF
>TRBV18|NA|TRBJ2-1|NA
TGTGCCAGCTCTCTCTCGGCTAGTTCCAATGAGCAGTTCTTC
CASSLSASSNEQFF